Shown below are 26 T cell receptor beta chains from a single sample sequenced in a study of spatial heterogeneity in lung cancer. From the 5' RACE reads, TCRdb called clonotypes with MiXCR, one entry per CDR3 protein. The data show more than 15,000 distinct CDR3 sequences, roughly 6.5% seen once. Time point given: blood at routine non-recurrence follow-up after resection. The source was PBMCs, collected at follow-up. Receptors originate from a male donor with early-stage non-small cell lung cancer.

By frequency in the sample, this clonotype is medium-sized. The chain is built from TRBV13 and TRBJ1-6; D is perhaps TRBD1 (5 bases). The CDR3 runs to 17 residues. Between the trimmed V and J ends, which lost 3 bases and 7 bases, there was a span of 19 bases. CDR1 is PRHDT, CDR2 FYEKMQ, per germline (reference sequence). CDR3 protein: CASSFSWGGGRNSPLHF. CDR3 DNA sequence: TGTGCCAGCAGCTTTTCGTGGGGGGGAGGAAGGAATTCACCCCTCCACTTT.

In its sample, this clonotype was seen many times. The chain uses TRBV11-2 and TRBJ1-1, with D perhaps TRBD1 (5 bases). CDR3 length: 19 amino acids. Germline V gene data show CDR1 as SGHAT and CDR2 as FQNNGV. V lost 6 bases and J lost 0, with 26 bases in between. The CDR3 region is CASRPIPGTARFMNTEAFF. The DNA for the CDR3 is TGTGCCAGCAGACCCATTCCCGGGACCGCCCGTTTTATGAACACTGAAGCTTTCTTT.

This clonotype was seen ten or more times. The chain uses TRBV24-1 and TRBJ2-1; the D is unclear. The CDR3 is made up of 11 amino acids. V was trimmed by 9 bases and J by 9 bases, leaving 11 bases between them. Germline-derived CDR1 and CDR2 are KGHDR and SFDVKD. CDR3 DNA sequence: TGTGCCACCGCCGACGGTCCTGAGCAGTTCTTC. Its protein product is CATADGPEQFF.

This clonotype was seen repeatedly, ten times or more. The CDR3 spells CASSQFHLARSTGELFF. For the CDR3, the DNA is TGCGCCAGCAGTCAGTTCCATCTCGCCAGGTCCACCGGGGAGCTGTTTTTT. This rearrangement joins TRBV23-1 to TRBJ2-2; no reliable D call. TRBV23-1 is annotated as an ORF whose role is uncertain. The CDR3 has 17 amino acids. Trimming took off 3 bases at V and 4 bases at J, with 18 bases between the two ends.

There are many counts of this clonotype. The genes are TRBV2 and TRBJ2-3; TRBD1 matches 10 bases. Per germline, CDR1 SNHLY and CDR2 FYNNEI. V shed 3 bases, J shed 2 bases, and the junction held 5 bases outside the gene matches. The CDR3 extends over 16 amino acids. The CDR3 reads CASSEGTGALTDTQYF. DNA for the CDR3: TGTGCCAGCAGTGAGGGGACAGGGGCCCTCACAGATACGCAGTATTTT. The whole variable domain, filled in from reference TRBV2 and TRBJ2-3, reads EPEVTQTPSHQVTQMGQEVILRCVPISNHLYFYWYRQILGQKVEFLVSFYNNEISEKSEIFDDQFSVERPDGSNFTLKIRSTKLEDSAMYFCASSEGTGALTDTQYFGPGTRLTVL.

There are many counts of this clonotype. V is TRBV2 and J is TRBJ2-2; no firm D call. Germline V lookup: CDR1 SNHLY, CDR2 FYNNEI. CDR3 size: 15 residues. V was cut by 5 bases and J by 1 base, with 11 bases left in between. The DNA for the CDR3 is TGTGCCAGCAGTAGGACGAGACAGAACACCGGGGAGCTGTTTTTT. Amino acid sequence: CASSRTRQNTGELFF.

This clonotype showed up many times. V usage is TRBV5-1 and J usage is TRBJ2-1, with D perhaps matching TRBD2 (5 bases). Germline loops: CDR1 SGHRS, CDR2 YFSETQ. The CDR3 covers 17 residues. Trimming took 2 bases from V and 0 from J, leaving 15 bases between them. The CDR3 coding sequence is TGCGCCAGCAGCTTCCAAGCGGCTACGAGCTCCTACAATGAGCAGTTCTTC. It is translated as CASSFQAATSSYNEQFF. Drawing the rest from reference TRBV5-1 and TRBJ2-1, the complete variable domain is KAGVTQTPRYLIKTRGQQVTLSCSPISGHRSVSWYQQTPGQGLQFLFEYFSETQRNKGNFPGRFSGRQFSNSRSEMNVSTLELGDSALYLCASSFQAATSSYNEQFFGPGTRLTVL.

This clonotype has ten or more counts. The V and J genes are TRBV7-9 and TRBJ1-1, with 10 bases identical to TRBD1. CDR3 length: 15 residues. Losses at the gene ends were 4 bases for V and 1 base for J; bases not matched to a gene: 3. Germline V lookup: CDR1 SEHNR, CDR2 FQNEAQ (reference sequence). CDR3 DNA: TGTGCCAGCAGCTCAGGGACAGGGGCGAACACTGAAGCTTTCTTT. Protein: CASSSGTGANTEAFF. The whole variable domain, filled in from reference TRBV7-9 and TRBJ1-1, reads DTGVSQNPRHKITKRGQNVTFRCDPISEHNRLYWYRQTLGQGPEFLTYFQNEAQLEKSRLLSDRFSAERPKGSFSTLEIQRTEQGDSAMYLCASSSGTGANTEAFFGQGTRLTVV.

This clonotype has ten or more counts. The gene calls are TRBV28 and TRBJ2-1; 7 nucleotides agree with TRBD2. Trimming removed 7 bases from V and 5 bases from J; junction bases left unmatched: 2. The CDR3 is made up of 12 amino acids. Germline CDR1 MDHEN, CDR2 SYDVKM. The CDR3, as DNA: TGTGCCAGCACCCGGGGGGACAATGAGCAGTTCTTC. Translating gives CASTRGDNEQFF.

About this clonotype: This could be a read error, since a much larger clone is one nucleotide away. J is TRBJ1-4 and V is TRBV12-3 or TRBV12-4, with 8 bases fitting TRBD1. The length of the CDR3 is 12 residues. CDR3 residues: CTSSGQGEKLFF. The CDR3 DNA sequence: TGTACCAGCAGTGGACAGGGTGAAAAACTGTTTTTT.

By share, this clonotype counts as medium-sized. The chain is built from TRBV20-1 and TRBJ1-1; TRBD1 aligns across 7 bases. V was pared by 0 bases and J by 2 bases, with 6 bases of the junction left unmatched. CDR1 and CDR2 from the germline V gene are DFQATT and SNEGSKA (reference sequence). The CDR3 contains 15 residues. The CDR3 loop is CSARDIQGTNTEAFF. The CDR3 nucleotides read TGCAGTGCTAGAGACATACAGGGGACCAACACTGAAGCTTTCTTT.

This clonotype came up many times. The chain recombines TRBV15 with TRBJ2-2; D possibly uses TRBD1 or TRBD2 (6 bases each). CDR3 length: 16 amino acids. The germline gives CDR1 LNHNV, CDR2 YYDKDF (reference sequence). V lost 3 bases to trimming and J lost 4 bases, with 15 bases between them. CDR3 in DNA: TGTGCCACCAGCAGGCGAGGGGGGCTACTCACCGGGGAGCTGTTTTTT. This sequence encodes CATSRRGGLLTGELFF.

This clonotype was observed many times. DNA of the CDR3: TGTGCCAGCAGTACCTACGGCCGACCCGAAGAGACCCAGTACTTC. It is translated as CASSTYGRPEETQYF. V is TRBV2 and J is TRBJ2-5; D remains unclear. Germline values: CDR1 SNHLY, CDR2 FYNNEI. Trimming took off 5 bases at V and 3 bases at J, with 16 bases between the two ends. CDR3 length equals 15 residues.

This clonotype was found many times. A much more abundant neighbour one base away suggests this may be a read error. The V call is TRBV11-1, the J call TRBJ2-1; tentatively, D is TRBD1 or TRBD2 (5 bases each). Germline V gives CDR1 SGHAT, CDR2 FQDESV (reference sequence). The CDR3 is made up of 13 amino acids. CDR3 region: CDSSRDENNEQFF. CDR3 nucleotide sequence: TGTGACAGCAGCAGGGACGAAAACAATGAGCAGTTCTTC.

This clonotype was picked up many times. The CDR3 DNA reads TGTGCCAGCAGCGCGACTAGCGGGAGGGGTAAGGGTGAGCAGTTCTTC. This codes for CASSATSGRGKGEQFF. The V and J genes are TRBV12-3 or TRBV12-4 and TRBJ2-1, with TRBD2 matching over 14 bases. The CDR3 is made up of 16 amino acids. V trimming: 6 bases; J trimming: 9 bases; junction bases outside the gene matches: 10.

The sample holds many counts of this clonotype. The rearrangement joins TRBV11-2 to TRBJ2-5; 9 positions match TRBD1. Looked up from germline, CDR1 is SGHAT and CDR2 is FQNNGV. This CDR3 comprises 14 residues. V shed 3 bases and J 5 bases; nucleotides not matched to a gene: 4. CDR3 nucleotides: TGTGCCAGCAGCTTGGCGGGGACAGGGGAGACCCAGTACTTC. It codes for CASSLAGTGETQYF. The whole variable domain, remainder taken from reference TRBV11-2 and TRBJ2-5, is EAGVAQSPRYKIIEKRQSVAFWCNPISGHATLYWYQQILGQGPKLLIQFQNNGVVDDSQLPKDRFSAERLKGVDSTLKIQPAKLEDSAVYLCASSLAGTGETQYFGPGTRLLVL.

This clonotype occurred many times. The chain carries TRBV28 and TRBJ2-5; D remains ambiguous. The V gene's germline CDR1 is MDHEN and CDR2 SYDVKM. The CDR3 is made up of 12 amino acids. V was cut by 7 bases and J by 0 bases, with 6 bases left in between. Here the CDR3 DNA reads TGTGCCAGCAAGAGGTACCAAGAGACCCAGTACTTC. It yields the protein CASKRYQETQYF. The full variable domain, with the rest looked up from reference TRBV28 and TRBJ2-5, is DVKVTQSSRYLVKRTGEKVFLECVQDMDHENMFWYRQDPGLGLRLIYFSYDVKMKEKGDIPEGYSVSREKKERFSLILESASTNQTSMYLCASKRYQETQYFGPGTRLLVL.

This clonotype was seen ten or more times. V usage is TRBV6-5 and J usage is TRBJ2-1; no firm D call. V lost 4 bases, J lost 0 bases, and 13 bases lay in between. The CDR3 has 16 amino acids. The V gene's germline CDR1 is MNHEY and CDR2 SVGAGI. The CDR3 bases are TGTGCCAGCAGTTTACTGTCGGCGAGCTCCTACAATGAGCAGTTCTTC. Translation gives CASSLLSASSYNEQFF.

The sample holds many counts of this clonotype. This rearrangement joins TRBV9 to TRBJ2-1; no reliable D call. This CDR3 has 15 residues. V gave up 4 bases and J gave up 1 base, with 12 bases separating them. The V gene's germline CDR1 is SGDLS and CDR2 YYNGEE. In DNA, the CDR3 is TGTGCCAGCAGCTACGGCGGCACGTCCTACAATGAGCAGTTCTTC. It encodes CASSYGGTSYNEQFF.

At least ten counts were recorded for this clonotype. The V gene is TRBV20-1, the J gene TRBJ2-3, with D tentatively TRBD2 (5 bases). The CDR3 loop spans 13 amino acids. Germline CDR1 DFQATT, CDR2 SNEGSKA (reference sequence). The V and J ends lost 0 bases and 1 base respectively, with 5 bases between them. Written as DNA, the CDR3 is TGCAGTGCTAGAGATAGCGGCACAGATACGCAGTATTTT. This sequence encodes CSARDSGTDTQYF.

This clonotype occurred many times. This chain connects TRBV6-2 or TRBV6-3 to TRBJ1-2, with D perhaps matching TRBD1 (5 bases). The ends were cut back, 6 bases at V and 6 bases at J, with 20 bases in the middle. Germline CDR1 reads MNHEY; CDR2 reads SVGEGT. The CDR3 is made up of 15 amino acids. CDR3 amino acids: CASSSGTLAVDGYTF. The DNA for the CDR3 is TGTGCCAGCAGCTCCGGGACCCTAGCAGTCGATGGCTACACCTTC.

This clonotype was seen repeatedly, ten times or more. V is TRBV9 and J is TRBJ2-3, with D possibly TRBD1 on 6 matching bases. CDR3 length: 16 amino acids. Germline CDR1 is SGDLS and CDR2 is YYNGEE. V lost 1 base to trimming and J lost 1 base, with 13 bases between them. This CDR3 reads CASSVPRDKGTDTQYF. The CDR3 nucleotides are TGTGCCAGCAGCGTACCCCGGGACAAGGGCACAGATACGCAGTATTTT.

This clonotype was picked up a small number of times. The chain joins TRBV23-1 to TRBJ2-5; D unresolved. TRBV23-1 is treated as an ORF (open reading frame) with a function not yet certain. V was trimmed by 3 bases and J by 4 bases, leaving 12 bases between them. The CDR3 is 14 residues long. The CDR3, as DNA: TGCGCCAGCAGTCACCTACCTAGGGCAGAGACCCAGTACTTC. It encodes CASSHLPRAETQYF.

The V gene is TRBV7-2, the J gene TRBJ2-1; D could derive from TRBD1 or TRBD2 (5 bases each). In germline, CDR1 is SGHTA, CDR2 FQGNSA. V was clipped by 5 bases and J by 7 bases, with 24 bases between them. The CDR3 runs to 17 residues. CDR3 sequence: CASSVSHAAQRGNEQFF. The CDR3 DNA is TGTGCCAGCAGCGTATCACACGCAGCGCAGAGGGGAAATGAGCAGTTCTTC. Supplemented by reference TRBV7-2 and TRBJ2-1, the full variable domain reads GAGVSQSPSNKVTEKGKDVELRCDPISGHTALYWYRQSLGQGLEFLIYFQGNSAPDKSGLPSDRFSAERTGGSVSTLTIQRTQQEDSAVYLCASSVSHAAQRGNEQFFGPGTRLTVL.

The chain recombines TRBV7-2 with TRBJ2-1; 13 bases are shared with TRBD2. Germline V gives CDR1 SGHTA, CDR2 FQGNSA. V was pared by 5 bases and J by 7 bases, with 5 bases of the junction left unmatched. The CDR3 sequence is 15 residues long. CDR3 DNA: TGTGCCAGCAGCCTTCGGACTAGCGGGAGTAATGAGCAGTTCTTC. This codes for CASSLRTSGSNEQFF.

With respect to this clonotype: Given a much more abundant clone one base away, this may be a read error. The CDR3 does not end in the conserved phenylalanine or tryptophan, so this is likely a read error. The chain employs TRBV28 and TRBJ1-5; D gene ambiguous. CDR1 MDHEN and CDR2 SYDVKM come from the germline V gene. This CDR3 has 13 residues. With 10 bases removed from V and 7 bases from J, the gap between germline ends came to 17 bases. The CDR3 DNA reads TGTGCCACCGTAATTTTTATCGGCCAGCCCCAGCATCTT. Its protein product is CATVIFIGQPQHL.